The clone carrying this T cell receptor beta chain was detected once. The entry originates in a study of blood T cell repertoires in COVID-19. In the study overall: Specimens from acute and convalescent COVID-19 originated in the United States, Italy and Spain. Sample material is recorded as cDNA or gDNA derived from T cells, B-cell-depleted T cells, or PBMCs.

V lost 8 bases, J lost 3 bases, and 17 bases lay in between. Germline CDR1 reads MNHEY; CDR2 reads SVGAGI. The CDR3 totals 14 residues. Under the authors' procedure: Quantification of nucleated cells was approximated via reference gene primer amplification. The method was immunoSEQ multiplex PCR; TCRdb's version includes in-frame clones alone and lacks a portion of them. The DNA was the basis for D and trimming; V, J and clone size are from that table. The table records tens of thousands of clones, over 75% of them present only once. V and J are TRBV6-5 and TRBJ2-7, with D perhaps TRBD2 (5 bases). The sample was peripheral blood. The TCR was taken from a human donor in a cohort sampled during active COVID-19. For the CDR3, the DNA is TGTGCCAGCTCCCCGGGCGGGTCAGACTACGAGCAGTACTTC. Protein product: CASSPGGSDYEQYF.